Below, one T cell receptor beta chain is given with its context. Some clones are missing from TCRdb's copy, which holds only in-frame ones; the method was immunoSEQ multiplex PCR. Altogether around 92,000 clones are present, 86% being singletons, with the ten largest covering under 30%. From germline, CDR1 is SGHDT and CDR2 YYEEEE. The CDR3 runs to 18 residues. V lost 3 bases, J lost 4 bases, and 17 bases stayed unmatched. This record comes from a study of blood T cell repertoires in COVID-19. The chain has TRBV5-6 and TRBJ1-2; 8 bases agree with TRBD1. The sequenced material came from peripheral blood. The TCR originated in a human donor in a cohort sampled during active COVID-19. DNA for the CDR3: TGTGCCAGCAGCTCATTCGCCGGACAGGGACCGGCGGTCTATGGCTACACCTTC. It translates to CASSSFAGQGPAVYGYTF. The full variable domain, its missing parts supplied by reference TRBV5-6 and TRBJ1-2, is DAGVTQSPTHLIKTRGQQVTLRCSPKSGHDTVSWYQQALGQGPQFIFQYYEEEERQRGNFPDRFSGHQFPNYSSELNVNALLLGDSALYLCASSSFAGQGPAVYGYTFGSGTRLTVV.